This TCR beta chain was observed in a study of shared clonotypes between healthy human individuals. In unsorted samples, genomic DNA was obtained using roughly 90 million PBMCs. The V gene's germline CDR1 is MDHEN and CDR2 SYDVKM. Trimming left V 3 bases short and J 2 bases short, with 11 bases between. The CDR3 length is 15 residues. Investigators spread the genomic DNA of each subset evenly over several immunoSEQ plates. Ten immunoSEQ deep assay plates held the unsorted PBMC DNA. Assay: immunoSEQ multiplex PCR; the TCRdb copy retains only in-frame clones and omits some. Of about 520,000 clones listed, around 73% are singletons.

The TCR originated in a woman aged 40 to 49 in good health. Some clones in this sample may be carry-over from other donors' samples. Specimen: PBMCs. The chain has TRBV28 and TRBJ1-5, with a tentative D call TRBD1 (6 bases). This chain's CDR3 is CASSLAGVGNQPQHF. Written as DNA, the CDR3 is TGTGCCAGCAGTTTGGCAGGGGTCGGCAATCAGCCCCAGCATTTT.